This T cell receptor (beta chain) was sequenced in a study of Ad26.COV2.S vaccination and SARS-CoV-2 variants (dated by TCRdb to the early 2020s). Looking at the study overall: Donors in the vaccine arm were drawn from COV1001, a multicentre, randomized, double-blind, placebo-controlled phase I-IIa trial testing Ad26.COV2.S in healthy adults. Ad26.COV2.S was administered intramuscularly at 5 x 10^10 or 1 x 10^11 viral particles, either as a single shot or as two shots given 56 days apart. The specificity and breadth of SARS-CoV-2-reactive T cell receptors after Ad26.COV2.S vaccination were assessed by TCRbeta repertoire sequencing. The TCR-sequenced set comprised approximately 30 samples: around 20 Ad26.COV2.S vaccine recipients, 5 placebo recipients and 8 SARS-CoV-2 convalescent individuals. Trial participants were randomized into five groups of five, in which low-dose or high-dose Ad26.COV2.S was given once or twice, or placebo was given on both occasions. Investigators remained blinded to trial group allocation during experiments and outcome assessment.

Beyond this particular receptor, the publication reports: The study was not powered for comparison of responses between vaccine doses or regimens. After vaccination, substantial breadth of spike-specific CD8+ and CD4+ T cell responses was reported. Compared with placebo recipients, Ad26.COV2.S recipients showed higher spike-specific TCR breadth (P = 0.0014). The authors noted that the TCR breadth and depth analyses may have underestimated total T cell responses. Non-spike TCR breadth was comparable between vaccine and placebo recipients, consistent with the vaccine containing only spike.

CDR1 SEHNR and CDR2 FQNEAQ were looked up in the germline V gene (reference sequence). The junction carries 20 bases between V and J, which are trimmed by 5 bases and 9 bases respectively. Taken from cysteine to phenylalanine, the CDR3 has 14 residues. Only CDR3 DNA is held: 42 bases, read in frame from base 1. To note about this clone: The target of this receptor is not known. No clone much larger than this one lies a single base away; base qualities are absent.

The sample's treatment or condition label, in plain terms: 15 to 20 received Ad26.COV2.S at low or high dose, single or two shots; about 5 received placebo; per-sample allocation not given. For vaccine and placebo recipients, repertoires were sequenced using samples collected on day 63 after the first injection. In Cohort 1b, 20 to 25 adults aged 18-55 years were enrolled at a single site in Boston, USA, between 29 July and 7 August 2020. As a vaccine, Ad26.COV2.S was a replication-incompetent adenovirus type 26 vector that expressed a prefusion-stabilized SARS-CoV-2 spike protein derived from the original Wuhan strain. TCRbeta CDR3 regions were sequenced with the immunoSEQ Assay. After extraction, genomic DNA underwent amplification by bias-controlled multiplex PCR, followed by high-throughput sequencing. The original pipeline was this. Collapsing and filtering of sequences were performed to quantify the absolute abundance of each unique TCRbeta CDR3 region. T cell fraction was estimated by normalizing TCRbeta template counts to usable DNA, which was measured by amplifying reference genes present in all nucleated cells. Repertoire TCRs were annotated as SARS-CoV-2-specific by exact matching of V gene, CDR3 amino acid sequence and J gene to a known reactive TCR set. The reference SARS-CoV-2 TCR set was derived from MIRA and filtered for enrichment in COVID-19-positive ImmuneCODE repertoires, a step that removed public or cross-reactive TCRs. Drawing on the MIRA antigens, annotated TCRs were analysed further at the level of specific ORF or position within ORF. Breadth was defined as annotated unique rearrangements over total unique productive rearrangements; depth was the summed frequency of those rearrangements. Group comparisons of TCR breadth used two-sided Wilcoxon rank-sum tests. Entries here come from immuneACCESS through TCRdb and include only in-frame sequences with V and J called. Some clones fail to appear in such tables; in the studies checked, an unresolved V gene covers under half of the shortfall, and the cause of the remainder is unknown. From that table come the V and J calls and clone size; the DNA was used to work out D and trimming. The sample yields some 480,000 clones; around 90% were counted once. Around 13% of the sample lies in the top ten.

Sequenced material: peripheral blood, taken in a trial of Ad26.COV2.S vaccine versus placebo. The V and J segments used are TRBV7-9 and TRBJ2-7, with the D gene not clear enough to name. This TCR came from a person between 18 and 65 years old who received the Ad26.COV2.S COVID-19 vaccine or a placebo. CDR3 protein: CASSPNVVAVGQYF. The bases are TGTGCCAGCAGCCCAAATGTAGTGGCCGTTGGGCAGTACTTC.